A single sample gave rise to the 9 T cell receptor beta chains below, sequenced in a study of identical twins. TCRdb analysed the 5' RACE reads with MiXCR anew, one entry per CDR3 protein. This sample has 550,000 to 700,000 distinct CDR3 sequences, with around 20% found just once. This same sample was also taken into another study, of T cells expressing NK-cell markers.

The sample taken for sequencing was PBMCs. Source of these receptors: a woman between 18 and 30 years old in good health.

The chain joins TRBV7-6 to TRBJ1-1; D is uncertain. The CDR3 contains 14 residues. Germline V CDR1 and CDR2: SGHVS, FNYEAQ. V gave up 0 bases and J gave up 4 bases, with 9 bases separating them. CDR3 nucleotide sequence: TGTGCCAGCAGCTTAGCGGTGAAGGGCACTGAAGCTTTCTTT. Translation gives CASSLAVKGTEAFF.

V is TRBV5-1 and J is TRBJ1-2, with TRBD1 matching over 7 bases. This CDR3 spans 16 amino acids. V shed 0 bases, J shed 8 bases, and the junction held 13 bases outside the gene matches. Germline values: CDR1 SGHRS, CDR2 YFSETQ. Here the CDR3 reads CASSLEVVGRGSGYTF. CDR3 sequence (DNA): TGCGCCAGCAGCTTGGAGGTTGTCGGCAGGGGGTCCGGCTACACCTTC.

This clonotype appeared a few times. V and J are TRBV20-1 and TRBJ2-7; D is undetermined. From germline, CDR1 is DFQATT and CDR2 SNEGSKA (reference sequence). V lost 6 bases, J lost 0 bases, and 15 bases lay in between. The CDR3 spans 14 residues. CDR3 sequence: CSAVDVSSSYEQYF. CDR3 sequence (DNA): TGCAGTGCCGTCGACGTGTCCAGCTCCTACGAGCAGTACTTC.

This clonotype was counted once. The chain carries TRBV20-1 and TRBJ2-3; D gene unclear. The CDR3 spans 16 residues. Between the trimmed V and J ends, which lost 0 bases and 0 bases, there was a span of 13 bases. Germline V gene sequence: CDR1 DFQATT, CDR2 SNEGSKA (reference sequence). CDR3 loop: CSARDPYGQSTDTQYF. Written as DNA, the CDR3 is TGCAGTGCTAGAGATCCCTATGGGCAGAGCACAGATACGCAGTATTTT.

A few counts support this clonotype. The CDR3 DNA is TGTGCCAGCAGCCCTTATGGAAAGTATCAGCCCCAGCATTTT. Translation gives CASSPYGKYQPQHF. This rearrangement joins TRBV6-1 to TRBJ1-5; unclear D gene. V shed 6 bases and J shed 5 bases, with 14 bases lying between them. Germline lookup yields CDR1 MNHNS and CDR2 SASEGT. This CDR3 comprises 14 residues.

This clonotype was observed a few times. This chain connects TRBV19 to TRBJ2-3; D is uncertain. V lost 3 bases, J lost 8 bases, and 9 bases lay in between. CDR3 length equals 12 residues. Germline V gene lookup returns CDR1 LNHDA and CDR2 SQIVND (reference sequence). CDR3: CASSIPPGTQYF. The CDR3 region has the DNA TGTGCCAGTAGTATCCCCCCCGGTACGCAGTATTTT.

The V and J genes are TRBV2 and TRBJ2-5; D is undetermined. V lost 4 bases to trimming and J lost 2 bases, with 8 bases between them. This CDR3 has 13 residues. Germline V lookup: CDR1 SNHLY, CDR2 FYNNEI. CDR3 sequence: CASSAQAQETQYF. For the CDR3, the DNA is TGTGCCAGCAGTGCCCAAGCACAAGAGACCCAGTACTTC.

The rearrangement links TRBV12-3 or TRBV12-4 to TRBJ1-2; D gene ambiguous. Trimming shortened V by 3 bases and J by 4 bases, and 12 bases separated the two germline ends. The CDR3 loop spans 14 amino acids. CDR3 in DNA: TGTGCCAGCAGTTTTTTGAGGGCCGGCTATGGCTACACCTTC. This translates into CASSFLRAGYGYTF.

The chain employs TRBV6-6 and TRBJ1-6; D is unclear. The germline gives CDR1 MNHNY, CDR2 SVGAGI (reference sequence). V lost 4 bases and J 6 bases, leaving 4 bases between the germline ends. CDR3 size: 12 residues. CDR3 region: CASSSVNSPLHF. Written as DNA, the CDR3 is TGTGCCAGCAGTTCAGTTAATTCACCCCTCCACTTT.